The source of this T cell receptor (beta chain) is a study of cytomegalovirus exposure and HLA in healthy donors. Study details: According to later analysis, the same platform produced the 130 or so validation and about 630 first-cohort repertoires. The study's findings and limits: Usually a TCR sequence was rare, but some public TCRs were found in many donors. High sensitivity and specificity were reportedly achieved when the classifier diagnosed cytomegalovirus status. In vitro testing confirmed a few CMV-associated chains as specific for CMV antigens.

Turning to this clone: The antigen is not known.

CDR1 SNHLY and CDR2 FYNNEI come from the germline V gene. This CDR3 region has 17 residues. V was trimmed by 1 base and J by 2 bases, leaving 17 bases between them. Measured with immunoSEQ multiplex PCR; TCRdb has only the in-frame clones, and not every one. The sample gives more than 200,000 clones, about 90% of which show up once; around 3.1% is in the top ten. This clonotype was sampled from a woman aged 25 to 39 in good health and CMV-seronegative. The gene calls are TRBV2 and TRBJ2-5, with no clear D. The specimen sequenced was PBMCs. This CDR3 is CASSEVRLGKEQETQYF. Written as DNA, the CDR3 is TGTGCCAGCAGTGAAGTAAGGTTAGGGAAGGAGCAAGAGACCCAGTACTTC.